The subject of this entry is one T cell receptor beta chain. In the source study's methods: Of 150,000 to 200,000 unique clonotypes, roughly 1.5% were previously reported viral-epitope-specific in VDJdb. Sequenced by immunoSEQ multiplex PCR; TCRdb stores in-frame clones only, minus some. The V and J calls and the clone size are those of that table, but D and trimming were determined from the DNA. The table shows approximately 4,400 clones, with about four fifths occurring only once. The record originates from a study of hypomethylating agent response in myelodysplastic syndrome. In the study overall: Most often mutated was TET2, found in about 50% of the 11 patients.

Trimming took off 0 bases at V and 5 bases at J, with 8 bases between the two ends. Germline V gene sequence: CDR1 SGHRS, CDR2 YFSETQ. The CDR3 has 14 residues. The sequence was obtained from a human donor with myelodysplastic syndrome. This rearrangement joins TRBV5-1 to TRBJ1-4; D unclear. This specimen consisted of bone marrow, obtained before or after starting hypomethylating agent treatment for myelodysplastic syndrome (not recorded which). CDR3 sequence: CASSLDGRNEKLFF. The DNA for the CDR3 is TGCGCCAGCAGCTTGGACGGCCGGAATGAAAAACTGTTTTTT.